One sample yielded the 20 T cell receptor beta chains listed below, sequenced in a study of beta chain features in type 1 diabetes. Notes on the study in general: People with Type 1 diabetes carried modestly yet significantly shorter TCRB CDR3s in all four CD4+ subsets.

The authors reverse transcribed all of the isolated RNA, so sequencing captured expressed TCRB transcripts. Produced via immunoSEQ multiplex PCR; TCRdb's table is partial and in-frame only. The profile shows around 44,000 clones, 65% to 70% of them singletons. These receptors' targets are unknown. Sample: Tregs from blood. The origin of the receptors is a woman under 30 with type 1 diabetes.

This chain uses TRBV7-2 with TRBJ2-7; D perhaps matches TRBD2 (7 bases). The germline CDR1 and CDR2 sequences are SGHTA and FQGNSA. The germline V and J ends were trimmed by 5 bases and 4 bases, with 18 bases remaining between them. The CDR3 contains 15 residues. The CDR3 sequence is CASSEGEGVVYEQYF. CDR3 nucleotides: TGTGCCAGCAGCGAGGGGGAGGGTGTCGTTTACGAGCAGTACTTC.

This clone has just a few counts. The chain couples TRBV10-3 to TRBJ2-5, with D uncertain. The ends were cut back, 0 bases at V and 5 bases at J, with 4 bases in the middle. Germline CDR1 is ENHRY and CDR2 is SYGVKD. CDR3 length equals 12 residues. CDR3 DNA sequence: TGTGCCATCAGTGAGTCGTCGGAGACCCAGTACTTC. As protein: CAISESSETQYF.

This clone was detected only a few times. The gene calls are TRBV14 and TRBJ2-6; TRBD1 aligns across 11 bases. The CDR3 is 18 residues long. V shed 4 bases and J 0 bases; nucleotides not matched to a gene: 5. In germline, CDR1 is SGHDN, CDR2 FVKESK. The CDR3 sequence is CASSRRTGGLSGANVLTF. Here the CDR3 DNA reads TGTGCCAGCAGCCGGCGGACAGGGGGCCTCTCTGGGGCCAACGTCCTGACTTTC. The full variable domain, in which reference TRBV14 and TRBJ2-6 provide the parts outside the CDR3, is EAGVTQFPSHSVIEKGQTVTLRCDPISGHDNLYWYRRVMGKEIKFLLHFVKESKQDESGMPNNRFLAERTGGTYSTLKVQPAELEDSGVYFCASSRRTGGLSGANVLTFGAGSRLTVL.

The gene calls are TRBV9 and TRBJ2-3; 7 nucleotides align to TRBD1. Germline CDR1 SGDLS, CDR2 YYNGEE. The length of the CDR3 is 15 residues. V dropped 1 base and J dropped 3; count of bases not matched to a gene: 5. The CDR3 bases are TGTGCCAGCAGCGTAACAGGGGTGGTGACAGATACGCAGTATTTT. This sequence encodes CASSVTGVVTDTQYF. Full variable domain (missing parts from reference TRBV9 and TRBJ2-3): DSGVTQTPKHLITATGQRVTLRCSPRSGDLSVYWYQQSLDQGLQFLIQYYNGEERAKGNILERFSAQQFPDLHSELNLSSLELGDSALYFCASSVTGVVTDTQYFGPGTRLTVL.

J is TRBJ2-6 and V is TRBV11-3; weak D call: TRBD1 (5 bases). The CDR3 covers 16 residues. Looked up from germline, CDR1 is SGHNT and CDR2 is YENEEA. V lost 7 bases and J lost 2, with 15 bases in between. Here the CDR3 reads CASTSQGAAGANVLTF. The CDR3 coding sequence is TGTGCCAGCACCTCCCAGGGCGCCGCTGGGGCCAACGTCCTGACTTTC. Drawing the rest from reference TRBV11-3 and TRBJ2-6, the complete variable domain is EAGVVQSPRYKIIEKKQPVAFWCNPISGHNTLYWYLQNLGQGPELLIRYENEEAVDDSQLPKDRFSAERLKGVDSTLKIQPAELGDSAVYLCASTSQGAAGANVLTFGAGSRLTVL.

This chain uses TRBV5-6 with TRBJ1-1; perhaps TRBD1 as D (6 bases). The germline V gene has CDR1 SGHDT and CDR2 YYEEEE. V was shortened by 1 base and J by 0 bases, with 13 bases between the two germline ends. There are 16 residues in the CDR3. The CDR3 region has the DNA TGTGCCAGCAGCTTGTACGGGACACGAATGAACACTGAAGCTTTCTTT. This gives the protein CASSLYGTRMNTEAFF. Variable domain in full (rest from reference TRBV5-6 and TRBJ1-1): DAGVTQSPTHLIKTRGQQVTLRCSPKSGHDTVSWYQQALGQGPQFIFQYYEEEERQRGNFPDRFSGHQFPNYSSELNVNALLLGDSALYLCASSLYGTRMNTEAFFGQGTRLTVV.

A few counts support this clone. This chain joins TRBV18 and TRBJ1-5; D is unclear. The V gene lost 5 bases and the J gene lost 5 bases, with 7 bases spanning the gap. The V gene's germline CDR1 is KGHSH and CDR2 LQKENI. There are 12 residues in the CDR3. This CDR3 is CASSARDQPQHF. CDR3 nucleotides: TGTGCCAGCTCAGCCCGAGATCAGCCCCAGCATTTT.

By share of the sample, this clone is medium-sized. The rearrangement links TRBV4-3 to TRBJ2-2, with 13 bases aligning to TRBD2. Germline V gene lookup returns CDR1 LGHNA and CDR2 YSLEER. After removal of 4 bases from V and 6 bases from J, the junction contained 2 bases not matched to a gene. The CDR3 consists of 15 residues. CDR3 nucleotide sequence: TGCGCCAGCAGCCTAGGACTAGCGGGGGCCGGGGAGCTGTTTTTT. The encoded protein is CASSLGLAGAGELFF.

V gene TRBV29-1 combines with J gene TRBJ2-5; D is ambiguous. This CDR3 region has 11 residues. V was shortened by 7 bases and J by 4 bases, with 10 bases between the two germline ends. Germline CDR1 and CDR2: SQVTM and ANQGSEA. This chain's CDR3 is CSAMPGETQYF. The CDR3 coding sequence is TGCAGCGCTATGCCAGGAGAGACCCAGTACTTC.

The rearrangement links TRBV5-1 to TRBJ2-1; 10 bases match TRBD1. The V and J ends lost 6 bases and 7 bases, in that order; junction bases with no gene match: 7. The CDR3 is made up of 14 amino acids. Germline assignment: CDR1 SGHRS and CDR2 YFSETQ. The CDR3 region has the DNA TGCGCCAGCAACAGGGACAGGGGTGAAAATGAGCAGTTCTTC. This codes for CASNRDRGENEQFF.

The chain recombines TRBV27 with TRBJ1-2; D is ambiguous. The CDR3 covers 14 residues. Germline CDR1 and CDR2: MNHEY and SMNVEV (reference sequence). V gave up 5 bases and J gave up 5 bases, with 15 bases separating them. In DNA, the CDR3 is TGTGCCAGCAGTCGCGACGGCGCGGGGTATGGCTACACCTTC. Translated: CASSRDGAGYGYTF.

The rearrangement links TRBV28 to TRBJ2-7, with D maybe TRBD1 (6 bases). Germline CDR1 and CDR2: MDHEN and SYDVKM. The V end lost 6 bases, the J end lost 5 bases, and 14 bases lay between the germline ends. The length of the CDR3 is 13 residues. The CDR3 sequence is CASRLPGDHEQYF. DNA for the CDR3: TGTGCCAGCAGGCTTCCAGGGGACCACGAGCAGTACTTC. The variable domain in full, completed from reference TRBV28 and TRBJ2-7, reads DVKVTQSSRYLVKRTGEKVFLECVQDMDHENMFWYRQDPGLGLRLIYFSYDVKMKEKGDIPEGYSVSREKKERFSLILESASTNQTSMYLCASRLPGDHEQYFGPGTRLTVT.

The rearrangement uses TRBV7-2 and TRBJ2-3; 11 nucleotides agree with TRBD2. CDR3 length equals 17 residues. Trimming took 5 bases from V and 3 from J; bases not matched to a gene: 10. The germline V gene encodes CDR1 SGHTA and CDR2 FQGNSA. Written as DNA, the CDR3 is TGTGCCAGCAGCGTTAGCGGGAGGGCCCTCAGGACAGATACGCAGTATTTT. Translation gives CASSVSGRALRTDTQYF.

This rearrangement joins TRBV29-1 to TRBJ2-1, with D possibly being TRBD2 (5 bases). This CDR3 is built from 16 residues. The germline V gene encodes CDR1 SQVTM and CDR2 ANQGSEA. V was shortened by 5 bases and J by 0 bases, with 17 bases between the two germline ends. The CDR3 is CSVRRVGVSSYNEQFF. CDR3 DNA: TGCAGCGTTCGGCGAGTGGGAGTGAGCTCCTACAATGAGCAGTTCTTC.

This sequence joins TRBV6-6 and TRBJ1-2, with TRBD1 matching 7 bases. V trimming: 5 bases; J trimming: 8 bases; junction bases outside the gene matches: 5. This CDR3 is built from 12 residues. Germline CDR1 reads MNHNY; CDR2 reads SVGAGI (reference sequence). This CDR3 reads CASSRQGGGYTF. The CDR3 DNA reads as TGTGCCAGCAGTCGACAGGGAGGAGGCTACACCTTC.

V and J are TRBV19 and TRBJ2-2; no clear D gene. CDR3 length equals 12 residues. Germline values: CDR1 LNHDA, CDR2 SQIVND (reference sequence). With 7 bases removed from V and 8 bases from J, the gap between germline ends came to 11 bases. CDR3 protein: CASNRGLGELFF. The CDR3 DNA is TGTGCCAGTAACCGAGGTTTAGGGGAGCTGTTTTTT.

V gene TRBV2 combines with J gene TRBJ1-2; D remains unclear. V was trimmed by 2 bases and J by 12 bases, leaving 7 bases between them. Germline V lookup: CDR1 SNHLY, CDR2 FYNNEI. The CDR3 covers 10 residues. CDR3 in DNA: TGTGCCAGCAGTGAATACGGGAACACCTTC. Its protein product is CASSEYGNTF.

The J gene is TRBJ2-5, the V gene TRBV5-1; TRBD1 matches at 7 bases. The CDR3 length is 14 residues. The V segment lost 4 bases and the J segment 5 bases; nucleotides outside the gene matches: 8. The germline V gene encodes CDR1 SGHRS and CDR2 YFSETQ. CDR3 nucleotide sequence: TGCGCCAGCAGCATCCGTGGACAGGCCGAGACCCAGTACTTC. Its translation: CASSIRGQAETQYF.

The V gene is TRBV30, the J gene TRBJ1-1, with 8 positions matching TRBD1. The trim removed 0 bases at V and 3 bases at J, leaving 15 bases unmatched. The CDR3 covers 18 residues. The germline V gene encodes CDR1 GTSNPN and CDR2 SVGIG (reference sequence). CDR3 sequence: CAWSVQGVGLFGDTEAFF. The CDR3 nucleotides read TGTGCCTGGAGTGTACAGGGGGTGGGGCTCTTCGGGGACACTGAAGCTTTCTTT.

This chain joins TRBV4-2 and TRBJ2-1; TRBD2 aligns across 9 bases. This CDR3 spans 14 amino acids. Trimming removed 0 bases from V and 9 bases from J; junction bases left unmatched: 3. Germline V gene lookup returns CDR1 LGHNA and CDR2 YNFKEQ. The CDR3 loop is CASSQDQLAGEQFF. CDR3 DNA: TGTGCCAGCAGCCAAGATCAACTAGCGGGTGAGCAGTTCTTC.